The source of this TCR beta chain is a study of long-term antiretroviral therapy in people with HIV. From germline, CDR1 is SGHRS and CDR2 YFSETQ. V dropped 0 bases and J dropped 5 bases, with 9 bases sitting between them. The CDR3 extends over 15 amino acids. This clone was observed once. The antigen remains unidentified. The libraries were made with immunoSEQ v3.0 at survey level. The method was immunoSEQ multiplex PCR; TCRdb's version includes in-frame clones alone and lacks a portion of them. The sample holds some 24,000 clones, approximately 77% seen once. Study-level results: Post-ART samples showed increased diversity that remained below transplant donor control levels.

Every one of the donors gave at least one pre-ART PBMC sample and at least two post-ART PBMC samples. Without exception, participants with HIV were treated in the United States. The genes are TRBV5-1 and TRBJ2-6; the D gene is possibly TRBD1 (6 bases). The sample was unsorted PBMCs, taken 4.4 years after starting antiretroviral therapy. The receptor's source is a man younger than 45 with HIV. The CDR3 sequence is CASSLGQGWANVLTF. The CDR3 coding sequence is TGCGCCAGCAGCTTGGGGCAGGGGTGGGCCAACGTCCTGACTTTC.